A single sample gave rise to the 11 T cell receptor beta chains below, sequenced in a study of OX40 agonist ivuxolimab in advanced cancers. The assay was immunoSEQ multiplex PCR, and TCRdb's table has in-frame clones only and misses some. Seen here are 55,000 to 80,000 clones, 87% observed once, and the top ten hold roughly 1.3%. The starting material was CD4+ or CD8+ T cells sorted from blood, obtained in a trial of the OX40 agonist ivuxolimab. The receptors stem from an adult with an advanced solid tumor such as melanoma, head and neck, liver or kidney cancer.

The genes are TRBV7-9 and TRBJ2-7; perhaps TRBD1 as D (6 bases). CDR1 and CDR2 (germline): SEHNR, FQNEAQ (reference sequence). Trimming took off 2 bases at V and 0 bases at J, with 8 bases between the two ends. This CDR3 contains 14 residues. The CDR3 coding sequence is TGTGCCAGCAGCTTATTGGGGGCCTCCTACGAGCAGTACTTC. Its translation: CASSLLGASYEQYF.

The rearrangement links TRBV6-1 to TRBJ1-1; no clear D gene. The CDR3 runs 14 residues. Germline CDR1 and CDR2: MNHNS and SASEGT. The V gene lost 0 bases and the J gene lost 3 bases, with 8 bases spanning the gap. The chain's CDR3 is CASSEAGIDTEAFF. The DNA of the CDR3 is TGTGCCAGCAGTGAAGCAGGGATCGACACTGAAGCTTTCTTT.

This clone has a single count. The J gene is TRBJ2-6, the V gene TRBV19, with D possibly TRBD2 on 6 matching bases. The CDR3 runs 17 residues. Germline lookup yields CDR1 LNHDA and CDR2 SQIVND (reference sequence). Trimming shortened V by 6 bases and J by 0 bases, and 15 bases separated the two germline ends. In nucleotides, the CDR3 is TGTGCCAGTAGCCTTGGGTTCGGGGGCTCTGGGGCCAACGTCCTGACTTTC. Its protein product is CASSLGFGGSGANVLTF. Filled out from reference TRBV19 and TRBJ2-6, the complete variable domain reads DGGITQSPKYLFRKEGQNVTLSCEQNLNHDAMYWYRQDPGQGLRLIYYSQIVNDFQKGDIAEGYSVSREKKESFPLTVTSAQKNPTAFYLCASSLGFGGSGANVLTFGAGSRLTVL.

CDR3: CASSLGQGADTQYF. CDR3 DNA sequence: TGTGCCAGCAGCTTAGGCCAGGGGGCAGATACGCAGTATTTT. The chain carries TRBV7-9 and TRBJ2-3; 7 bases align to TRBD1. Germline CDR1 reads SEHNR; CDR2 reads FQNEAQ (reference sequence). V lost 1 base, J lost 4 bases, and 2 bases stayed unmatched. The CDR3 loop spans 14 amino acids. Full variable domain (missing parts from reference TRBV7-9 and TRBJ2-3): DTGVSQNPRHKITKRGQNVTFRCDPISEHNRLYWYRQTLGQGPEFLTYFQNEAQLEKSRLLSDRFSAERPKGSFSTLEIQRTEQGDSAMYLCASSLGQGADTQYFGPGTRLTVL.

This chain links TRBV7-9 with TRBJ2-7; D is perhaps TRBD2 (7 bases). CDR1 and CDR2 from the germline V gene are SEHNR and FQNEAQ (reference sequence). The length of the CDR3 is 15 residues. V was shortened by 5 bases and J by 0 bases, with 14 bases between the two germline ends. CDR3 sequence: CASSGGGRTSYEQYF. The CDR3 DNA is TGTGCCAGCAGCGGGGGGGGCAGGACCTCCTACGAGCAGTACTTC.

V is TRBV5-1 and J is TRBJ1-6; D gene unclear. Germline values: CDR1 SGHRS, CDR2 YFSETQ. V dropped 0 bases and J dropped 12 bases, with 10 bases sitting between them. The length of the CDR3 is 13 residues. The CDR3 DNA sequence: TGCGCCAGCAGCTTGGTTTTTGGCGAACCCCTCCACTTT. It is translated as CASSLVFGEPLHF.

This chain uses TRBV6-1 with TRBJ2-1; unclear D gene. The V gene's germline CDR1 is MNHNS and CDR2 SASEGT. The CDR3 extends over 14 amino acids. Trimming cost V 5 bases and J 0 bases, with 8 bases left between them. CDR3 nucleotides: TGTGCCAGCAGTCGCGAAAGCTCCTACAATGAGCAGTTCTTC. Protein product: CASSRESSYNEQFF.

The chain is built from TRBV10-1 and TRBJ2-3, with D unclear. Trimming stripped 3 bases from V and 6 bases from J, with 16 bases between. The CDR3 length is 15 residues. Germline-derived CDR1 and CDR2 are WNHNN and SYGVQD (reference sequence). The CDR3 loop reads CASSDYVRSPDTQYF. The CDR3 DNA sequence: TGCGCCAGCAGTGATTATGTCCGATCACCCGATACGCAGTATTTT.

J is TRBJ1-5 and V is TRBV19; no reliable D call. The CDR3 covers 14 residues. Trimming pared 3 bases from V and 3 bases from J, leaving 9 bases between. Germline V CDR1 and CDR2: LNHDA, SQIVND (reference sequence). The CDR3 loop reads CASSITGTNQPQHF. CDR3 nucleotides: TGTGCCAGTAGTATCACCGGAACCAATCAGCCCCAGCATTTT.

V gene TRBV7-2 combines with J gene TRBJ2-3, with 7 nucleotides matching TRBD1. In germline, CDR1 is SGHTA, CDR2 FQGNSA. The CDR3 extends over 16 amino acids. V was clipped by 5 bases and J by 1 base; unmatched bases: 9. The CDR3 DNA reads TGTGCCAGCAGCGTCTACAGGGGCTTGGGCACAGATACGCAGTATTTT. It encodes CASSVYRGLGTDTQYF.

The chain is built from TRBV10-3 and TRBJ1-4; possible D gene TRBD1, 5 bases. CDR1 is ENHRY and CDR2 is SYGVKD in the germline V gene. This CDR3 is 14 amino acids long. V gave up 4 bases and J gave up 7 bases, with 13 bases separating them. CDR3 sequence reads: CAISAGIQGEKLFF. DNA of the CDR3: TGTGCCATCAGTGCGGGGATTCAGGGTGAAAAACTGTTTTTT.